These 30 T cell receptor beta chains share one sample of origin, sequenced in a study of radiation and T cells in renal cell carcinoma. Stated time point: blood 2 weeks post-SBRT. The treatment was: 15 Gy SBRT to primary tumor, nephrectomy 4 weeks later. Some clones are missing from TCRdb's copy, which holds only in-frame ones; the method was immunoSEQ multiplex PCR. The table records roughly 150,000 clones, about 91% of them present only once. The sample consisted of blood, taken from a patient whose treatment included radiotherapy and nephrectomy. The origin of the receptors is a woman between 50 and 59 years old with renal cell carcinoma.

The V and J genes are TRBV5-1 and TRBJ2-3, with D perhaps matching TRBD1 (6 bases). The V gene lost 2 bases and the J gene lost 0 bases, with 13 bases spanning the gap. The germline V gene encodes CDR1 SGHRS and CDR2 YFSETQ. The CDR3 loop spans 16 amino acids. The CDR3 sequence is CASSFIGRGSTDTQYF. In nucleotides, the CDR3 is TGCGCCAGCAGCTTTATTGGCAGGGGAAGCACAGATACGCAGTATTTT.

The chain recombines TRBV2 with TRBJ2-4; weak D call: TRBD2 (5 bases). Germline-derived CDR1 and CDR2 are SNHLY and FYNNEI. This CDR3 comprises 14 residues. Trimming left V 3 bases short and J 6 bases short, with 12 bases between. The CDR3 region is CASSEVRGLNIQYF. The CDR3 DNA sequence: TGTGCCAGCAGTGAGGTACGGGGTCTAAACATTCAGTACTTC.

The CDR3 spells CASRKRQGIGETQYF. CDR3 bases: TGTGCCAGCAGGAAAAGGCAGGGGATTGGAGAGACCCAGTACTTC. The rearrangement uses TRBV2 and TRBJ2-5; a weak D match, TRBD1 (6 bases). The CDR3 spans 15 residues. Germline values: CDR1 SNHLY, CDR2 FYNNEI. The V end was cut by 6 bases, the J end by 4 bases, with 18 bases between.

This clone was detected a few times. The V call is TRBV7-9, the J call TRBJ2-1; 12 nucleotides match TRBD2. This CDR3 has 15 residues. After removal of 5 bases from V and 6 bases from J, the junction contained 5 bases not matched to a gene. Germline V gives CDR1 SEHNR, CDR2 FQNEAQ (reference sequence). For the CDR3, the DNA is TGTGCCAGCAGCGACACTAGCGGGGGGCGCAATGAGCAGTTCTTC. Translation: CASSDTSGGRNEQFF.

The chain recombines TRBV6-5 with TRBJ1-2; possibly TRBD1 for D (6 bases). Germline CDR1 MNHEY, CDR2 SVGAGI. This CDR3 spans 14 amino acids. Between the trimmed V and J ends, which lost 5 bases and 4 bases, there was a span of 14 bases. The CDR3 sequence: CASSDPDSVYGYTF. CDR3 DNA sequence: TGTGCCAGCAGTGATCCGGACAGCGTCTATGGCTACACCTTC.

The rearrangement links TRBV6-1 to TRBJ2-2; D not resolved. CDR3 length: 15 amino acids. V was shortened by 1 base and J by 4 bases, with 10 bases between the two germline ends. Per the germline V gene, CDR1 is MNHNS and CDR2 is SASEGT. The CDR3 here is CASSEGLQRTGELFF. Here the CDR3 DNA reads TGTGCCAGCAGTGAAGGGCTCCAGCGCACCGGGGAGCTGTTTTTT.

This clone was recorded only once. This rearrangement joins TRBV10-3 to TRBJ1-1; TRBD1 agrees at 7 bases. This CDR3 has 15 amino acids. The germline V gene has CDR1 ENHRY and CDR2 SYGVKD. V lost 3 bases to trimming and J lost 6 bases; unmatched junction nucleotides: 10. DNA for the CDR3: TGTGCCATCAGTGAAAAACTGGACAGGCCCGCTGAAGCTTTCTTT. The encoded protein is CAISEKLDRPAEAFF.

The count of this clone is one. This chain connects TRBV29-1 to TRBJ2-1; unclear D gene. The germline CDR1 and CDR2 sequences are SQVTM and ANQGSEA. This CDR3 spans 12 amino acids. V lost 4 bases to trimming and J lost 4 bases, with 8 bases between them. This CDR3 is CSVGTDYNEQFF. The DNA for the CDR3 is TGCAGCGTTGGAACAGATTACAATGAGCAGTTCTTC.

The rearrangement links TRBV7-2 to TRBJ1-1; D is uncertain. The CDR3 length is 13 residues. V lost 2 bases and J lost 0, with 4 bases in between. Germline V CDR1 and CDR2: SGHTA, FQGNSA. The CDR3 DNA reads as TGTGCCAGCAGCTTACAGATGAACACTGAAGCTTTCTTT. It encodes CASSLQMNTEAFF.

The V gene is TRBV7-2, the J gene TRBJ2-7; D possibly corresponds to TRBD2 (7 bases). CDR1 and CDR2 from the germline V gene are SGHTA and FQGNSA. V gave up 4 bases and J gave up 5 bases, with 15 bases separating them. The CDR3 totals 14 residues. CDR3 in DNA: TGTGCCAGCAGCTCACTTTCGGGGGGCGACGAGCAGTACTTC. Its protein is CASSSLSGGDEQYF.

The chain combines TRBV5-1 with TRBJ2-7; D not resolved. V dropped 4 bases and J dropped 0 bases, with 17 bases sitting between them. The CDR3 is 16 residues long. The germline V gene has CDR1 SGHRS and CDR2 YFSETQ. In DNA form, the CDR3 reads TGCGCCAGCAGCCCGACTCTTCGCCTAAACTCCTACGAGCAGTACTTC. This gives the protein CASSPTLRLNSYEQYF. Drawing the rest from reference TRBV5-1 and TRBJ2-7, the complete variable domain is KAGVTQTPRYLIKTRGQQVTLSCSPISGHRSVSWYQQTPGQGLQFLFEYFSETQRNKGNFPGRFSGRQFSNSRSEMNVSTLELGDSALYLCASSPTLRLNSYEQYFGPGTRLTVT.

This chain uses TRBV6-6 with TRBJ2-5; no clear D. CDR3 length equals 13 residues. V was pared by 6 bases and J by 5 bases, with 13 bases between. CDR1 and CDR2 from the germline V gene are MNHNY and SVGAGI (reference sequence). The CDR3 spells CASSDLVLETQYF. DNA of the CDR3: TGTGCCAGCAGCGATCTCGTTTTGGAGACCCAGTACTTC.

The chain joins TRBV7-2 to TRBJ2-5; 7 nucleotides agree with TRBD2. Trimming removed 6 bases from V and 1 base from J; junction bases left unmatched: 2. From germline, CDR1 is SGHTA and CDR2 FQGNSA. This CDR3 spans 13 amino acids. CDR3 loop: CASSTSVQETQYF. In nucleotides, the CDR3 is TGTGCCAGCAGTACTAGCGTCCAAGAGACCCAGTACTTC.

This clone was detected a few times. The DNA for the CDR3 is TGTGCCAGCAACTCGGGACAGAACACTGAAGCTTTCTTT. This translates into CASNSGQNTEAFF. This rearrangement joins TRBV2 to TRBJ1-1; D is perhaps TRBD1 (6 bases). The CDR3 runs 13 residues. V lost 7 bases and J lost 1, with 10 bases in between. Germline assignment: CDR1 SNHLY and CDR2 FYNNEI.

The rearrangement links TRBV5-1 to TRBJ2-7, with D maybe TRBD2 (7 bases). The CDR3 totals 14 residues. Germline lookup yields CDR1 SGHRS and CDR2 YFSETQ. The V and J ends lost 0 bases and 4 bases respectively, with 11 bases between them. CDR3 sequence reads: CASSLAGGVYEQYF. CDR3 in DNA: TGCGCCAGCAGCTTGGCGGGGGGCGTTTACGAGCAGTACTTC.

This clone was counted a single time. The genes are TRBV4-3 and TRBJ1-6; tentatively, D is TRBD1 (5 bases). Trimming removed 0 bases at V and 7 bases at J, with 16 bases between. The CDR3 totals 17 residues. Germline CDR1 and CDR2: LGHNA and YSLEER. CDR3 sequence (DNA): TGCGCCAGCAGCCAAGACCGCGCGGGGACGGCGAATTCACCCCTCCACTTT. This sequence encodes CASSQDRAGTANSPLHF.

J is TRBJ2-5 and V is TRBV29-1; TRBD2 agrees at 7 bases. The germline gives CDR1 SQVTM, CDR2 ANQGSEA. The ends lost 6 bases at V and 5 bases at J; junction bases unmatched: 15. There are 15 residues in the CDR3. The CDR3 here is CSVQPPSSGVETQYF. The CDR3 coding sequence is TGCAGCGTCCAGCCTCCGTCTAGCGGTGTTGAGACCCAGTACTTC.

The V and J genes are TRBV19 and TRBJ1-5; D is ambiguous. Between the trimmed V and J ends, which lost 4 bases and 0 bases, there was a span of 19 bases. CDR1 and CDR2 from the germline V gene are LNHDA and SQIVND (reference sequence). The CDR3 runs 18 residues. The CDR3 nucleotides read TGTGCCAGTAGTACAACTGGCCGGATTACTGATAGCAATCAGCCCCAGCATTTT. Amino acids: CASSTTGRITDSNQPQHF.

This chain uses TRBV6-6 with TRBJ2-3, with TRBD2 matching over 13 bases. The V and J ends lost 5 bases and 6 bases, in that order; junction bases with no gene match: 8. Germline lookup yields CDR1 MNHNY and CDR2 SVGAGI (reference sequence). The CDR3 contains 16 residues. The CDR3 DNA is TGTGCCAGCAGTCCGGGACTAGCGGGGACGAGGGATACGCAGTATTTT. Protein product: CASSPGLAGTRDTQYF.

V usage is TRBV19 and J usage is TRBJ1-2, with 9 bases that match TRBD1. The J segment lost 6 bases and the V segment lost 9 bases, leaving 2 bases of the junction unmatched. In germline, CDR1 is LNHDA, CDR2 SQIVND (reference sequence). The CDR3 has 11 amino acids. The CDR3 loop is CASRTGDGYTF. The DNA for the CDR3 is TGTGCCAGCAGGACAGGGGATGGCTACACCTTC.

Notes on this clone: The sample has other DNA sequences that encode this CDR3 too. This chain uses TRBV4-2 with TRBJ2-7; 7 positions match TRBD1. Losses at the gene ends were 1 base for V and 1 base for J; bases not matched to a gene: 4. CDR1 and CDR2 from the germline V gene are LGHNA and YNFKEQ. The CDR3 loop spans 15 amino acids. Written as DNA, the CDR3 is TGTGCCAGCAGCCAAGCAGGGGGACAATCCTACGAGCAGTACTTC. Translated, it gives CASSQAGGQSYEQYF.

The chain combines TRBV19 with TRBJ2-5; 13 bases are a match to TRBD2. Germline-derived CDR1 and CDR2 are LNHDA and SQIVND (reference sequence). The CDR3 length is 16 residues. Unmatched junction bases numbered 6, after V lost 6 bases and J lost 2 bases. The CDR3 here is CASRAGTSGDQETQYF. The CDR3 coding sequence is TGTGCCAGTAGGGCCGGGACTAGCGGGGATCAAGAGACCCAGTACTTC.

The chain combines TRBV19 with TRBJ1-2, with TRBD1 matching over 8 bases. Trimming cost V 2 bases and J 4 bases; bases outside gene matches: 9. Germline V gene lookup returns CDR1 LNHDA and CDR2 SQIVND (reference sequence). The CDR3 length is 16 residues. The DNA of the CDR3 is TGTGCCAGTAGTATACCCTCGGGACAGGCTGGCTATGGCTACACCTTC. It yields the protein CASSIPSGQAGYGYTF.

In DNA form, the CDR3 reads TGTGCCAGCAGCGCCGCGGGGGGGGGCTCCTACAATGAGCAGTTCTTC. Translation: CASSAAGGGSYNEQFF. This rearrangement joins TRBV7-8 to TRBJ2-1; 9 bases fit TRBD2. Germline loops: CDR1 SGHVS, CDR2 FQNEAQ. J gave up 0 bases and V 5 bases, and 5 bases lay outside the gene matches. CDR3 length: 16 residues.

The genes are TRBV13 and TRBJ2-1, with 10 positions matching TRBD2. Germline CDR1 and CDR2: PRHDT and FYEKMQ (reference sequence). This CDR3 is 16 amino acids long. Losses at the gene ends were 3 bases for V and 4 bases for J; bases not matched to a gene: 6. The CDR3 coding sequence is TGTGCCAGCAGCTTGAAGCGGGGGGGCCTGTACAATGAGCAGTTCTTC. Translating it yields CASSLKRGGLYNEQFF.

The table lists this clone with a count of one. V is TRBV4-1 and J is TRBJ2-3; the match to TRBD2 covers 9 bases. Per the germline V gene, CDR1 is MGHRA and CDR2 is YSYEKL. V lost 2 bases to trimming and J lost 9 bases; unmatched junction nucleotides: 6. The CDR3 totals 14 residues. The CDR3, as DNA: TGCGCCAGCAGCCAACTTCCTAGCGGGGCGACGCAGTATTTT. This encodes CASSQLPSGATQYF.

This chain links TRBV6-5 with TRBJ1-1; D is possibly TRBD1 (6 bases). Per the germline V gene, CDR1 is MNHEY and CDR2 is SVGAGI. The CDR3 spans 16 residues. V lost 2 bases and J 3 bases, leaving 16 bases between the germline ends. Here the CDR3 DNA reads TGTGCCAGCAGTTACGGCCTTATCGGACAGCACACTGAAGCTTTCTTT. This codes for CASSYGLIGQHTEAFF.

V and J are TRBV7-2 and TRBJ1-3; D not certain. Trimming cost V 1 base and J 0 bases, with 10 bases left between them. The CDR3 consists of 16 residues. The germline V gene has CDR1 SGHTA and CDR2 FQGNSA. As DNA, the CDR3 is TGTGCCAGCAGCTTAGGGTGGCGGCTCTCTGGAAACACCATATATTTT. Translation gives CASSLGWRLSGNTIYF.

This chain joins TRBV7-2 and TRBJ2-3; D call uncertain. Trimming removed 3 bases at V and 1 base at J, with 5 bases between. CDR1 is SGHTA, CDR2 FQGNSA, per germline. CDR3 length: 13 residues. This chain's CDR3 is CASSFRRTDTQYF. The CDR3 DNA follows: TGTGCCAGCAGCTTTCGCCGCACAGATACGCAGTATTTT.

V gene TRBV5-1 combines with J gene TRBJ2-7; perhaps TRBD1 as D (5 bases). The V end lost 0 bases, the J end lost 5 bases, and 15 bases lay between the germline ends. This CDR3 has 15 amino acids. The germline CDR1 and CDR2 sequences are SGHRS and YFSETQ. The CDR3: CASSLEGIPRDEQYF. The CDR3 nucleotides read TGCGCCAGCAGCTTGGAGGGGATCCCTAGGGACGAGCAGTACTTC.